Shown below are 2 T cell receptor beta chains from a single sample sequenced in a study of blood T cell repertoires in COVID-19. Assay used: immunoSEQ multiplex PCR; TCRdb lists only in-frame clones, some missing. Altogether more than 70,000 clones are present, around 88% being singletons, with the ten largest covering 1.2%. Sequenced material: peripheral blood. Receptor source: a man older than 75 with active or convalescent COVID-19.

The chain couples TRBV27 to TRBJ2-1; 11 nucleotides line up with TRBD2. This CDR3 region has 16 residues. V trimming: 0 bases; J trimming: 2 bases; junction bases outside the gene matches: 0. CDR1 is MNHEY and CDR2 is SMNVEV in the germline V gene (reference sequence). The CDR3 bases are TGTGCCAGCAGTTTATCTAGCGGGAGGGCCTACAATGAGCAGTTCTTC. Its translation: CASSLSSGRAYNEQFF.

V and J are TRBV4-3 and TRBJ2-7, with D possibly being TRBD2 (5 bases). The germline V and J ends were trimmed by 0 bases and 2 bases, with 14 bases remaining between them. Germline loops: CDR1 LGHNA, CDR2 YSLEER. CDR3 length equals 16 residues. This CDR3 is CASSQDLRAEPYEQYF. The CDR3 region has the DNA TGCGCCAGCAGCCAAGACCTGCGGGCTGAACCCTACGAGCAGTACTTC.